A single sample gave rise to the 30 T cell receptor beta chains below, sequenced in a study of blood T cell repertoires in COVID-19. The protocol was immunoSEQ multiplex PCR, while the TCRdb copy is restricted to in-frame clones and leaves out a portion. The sample consists of some 220,000 clones, 82% of them appearing once. The sample comprised peripheral blood. The source of these receptors is a woman in her 70s with COVID-19, enrolled during active disease.

V gene TRBV11-2 combines with J gene TRBJ2-1, with TRBD2 identical over 10 bases. The CDR3 is 15 amino acids. Germline-derived CDR1 and CDR2 are SGHAT and FQNNGV. The trim removed 2 bases at V and 5 bases at J, leaving 3 bases unmatched. The CDR3 nucleotides read TGTGCCAGCAGCTTATGGAGCGGGAGGGACAATGAGCAGTTCTTC. As protein: CASSLWSGRDNEQFF.

The chain links TRBV5-1 to TRBJ1-1, with D possibly being TRBD1 (5 bases). V was pared by 7 bases and J by 0 bases, with 13 bases between. Germline V CDR1 and CDR2: SGHRS, YFSETQ. This CDR3 has 14 residues. The CDR3 loop reads CASRFQGLNTEAFF. CDR3 sequence (DNA): TGCGCCAGCCGATTTCAGGGATTGAACACTGAAGCTTTCTTT.

This chain links TRBV5-1 with TRBJ2-5; 14 bases fit TRBD2. CDR3 length: 16 amino acids. The ends lost 4 bases at V and 6 bases at J; junction bases unmatched: 8. Germline V gene sequence: CDR1 SGHRS, CDR2 YFSETQ. This CDR3 is CASSPTGTSGSKTQYF. The CDR3, as DNA: TGCGCCAGCAGCCCAACCGGGACTAGCGGGAGTAAGACCCAGTACTTC.

The chain employs TRBV5-1 and TRBJ2-6; D call uncertain. Germline V gene lookup returns CDR1 SGHRS and CDR2 YFSETQ. This CDR3 is built from 16 residues. V was clipped by 4 bases and J by 0 bases, with 11 bases between them. CDR3 region: CASSPTSSSGANVLTF. CDR3 in DNA: TGCGCCAGCAGCCCGACTTCGAGCTCTGGGGCCAACGTCCTGACTTTC.

The V gene is TRBV28, the J gene TRBJ1-4; 7 nucleotides agree with TRBD1. The CDR3 sequence is 14 residues long. Trimming at V came to 5 bases and at J to 5 bases, leaving 5 bases not matched to a gene. From germline, CDR1 is MDHEN and CDR2 SYDVKM. The CDR3 here is CASSARTGNEKLFF. Here the CDR3 DNA reads TGTGCCAGCAGTGCCAGGACAGGCAATGAAAAACTGTTTTTT.

This clone appeared a single time. This chain joins TRBV7-2 and TRBJ1-6; D gene ambiguous. Germline CDR1 is SGHTA and CDR2 is FQGNSA. The CDR3 is 13 residues long. V shed 1 base and J shed 11 bases, with 9 bases lying between them. This CDR3 reads CASSLEYGTPLHF. CDR3 DNA sequence: TGTGCCAGCAGCTTAGAGTACGGGACACCCCTCCACTTT.

This chain's CDR3 is CASSVTPQGTHGELFF. The CDR3 nucleotides are TGTGCCAGCAGCGTAACCCCCCAGGGGACCCACGGGGAGCTGTTTTTT. The gene calls are TRBV9 and TRBJ2-2; tentatively, D is TRBD1 (6 bases). Between the trimmed V and J ends, which lost 1 base and 7 bases, there was a span of 17 bases. Germline V lookup: CDR1 SGDLS, CDR2 YYNGEE. The CDR3 contains 16 residues.

The genes are TRBV7-9 and TRBJ2-1; D unclear. V dropped 3 bases and J dropped 4 bases, with 16 bases sitting between them. Germline V gene lookup returns CDR1 SEHNR and CDR2 FQNEAQ (reference sequence). This CDR3 region has 16 residues. CDR3 sequence reads: CASSFTRQSIYNEQFF. In DNA, the CDR3 is TGTGCCAGCAGCTTCACCCGTCAGTCGATTTACAATGAGCAGTTCTTC.

The chain combines TRBV6-2 or TRBV6-3 with TRBJ1-5; no definite D call. CDR1 and CDR2 from the germline V gene are MNHEY and SVGEGT. The CDR3 is made up of 13 amino acids. V was pared by 2 bases and J by 5 bases, with 7 bases between. CDR3 coding DNA: TGTGCCAGCAGTTACCTCCCGTATCAGCCCCAGCATTTT. Translation gives CASSYLPYQPQHF.

In this sample, this clone turned up a few times. The rearrangement uses TRBV9 and TRBJ2-1; D might be TRBD2 (6 bases). The CDR3 has 16 residues. Per germline, CDR1 SGDLS and CDR2 YYNGEE. Trimming pared 4 bases from V and 8 bases from J, leaving 22 bases between. This CDR3 reads CASSKRVPLHPDEQFF. The CDR3 coding sequence is TGTGCCAGCAGCAAGCGGGTCCCCCTTCATCCGGATGAGCAGTTCTTC.

V usage is TRBV6-4 and J usage is TRBJ1-5; D call uncertain. The length of the CDR3 is 13 residues. V was clipped by 3 bases and J by 3 bases, with 6 bases between them. Germline V lookup: CDR1 MRHNA, CDR2 SNTAGT. CDR3 nucleotides: TGTGCCAGCAGTGAACGGGACAATCAGCCCCAGCATTTT. This encodes CASSERDNQPQHF.

The sample holds a few counts of this clone. This chain joins TRBV5-5 and TRBJ1-2; tentative D call: TRBD1 (5 bases). V gave up 0 bases and J gave up 3 bases, with 15 bases separating them. The CDR3 has 16 amino acids. Germline V gene lookup returns CDR1 SGHKS and CDR2 YYEKEE (reference sequence). The DNA of the CDR3 is TGTGCCAGCAGCTTGGGGCAGGGTAAATCAGACTATGGCTACACCTTC. It codes for CASSLGQGKSDYGYTF.

In its sample, this clone was seen once. The chain uses TRBV29-1 and TRBJ2-5, with 15 bases fitting TRBD2. The ends lost 0 bases at V and 5 bases at J; junction bases unmatched: 10. The V gene's germline CDR1 is SQVTM and CDR2 ANQGSEA. The CDR3 loop spans 18 amino acids. This CDR3 is CSVEEGLAGGKWEETQYF. DNA of the CDR3: TGCAGCGTTGAAGAAGGACTAGCGGGAGGGAAATGGGAGGAGACCCAGTACTTC.

The J gene is TRBJ1-1, the V gene TRBV3-1 (or the pseudogene TRBV3-2); D is ambiguous. The CDR3 extends over 14 amino acids. V was shortened by 2 bases and J by 1 base, with 8 bases between the two germline ends. The germline gives CDR1 LGHDT, CDR2 YNNKEL (reference sequence). CDR3: CASSQTYANTEAFF. The CDR3 bases are TGTGCCAGCAGCCAAACCTACGCGAACACTGAAGCTTTCTTT.

The chain couples TRBV28 to TRBJ2-2; 12 nucleotides agree with TRBD2. Looked up from germline, CDR1 is MDHEN and CDR2 is SYDVKM. After removal of 5 bases from V and 6 bases from J, the junction contained 4 bases not matched to a gene. This CDR3 spans 15 amino acids. Here the CDR3 reads CASSRRLAGAGELFF. The CDR3 DNA reads TGTGCCAGCAGTCGCAGACTAGCGGGAGCCGGGGAGCTGTTTTTT.

CDR3 sequence reads: CASRLRTSGSPYNEQFF. The CDR3 region has the DNA TGTGCCAGCAGGCTCAGGACTAGCGGGAGTCCCTACAATGAGCAGTTCTTC. This chain joins TRBV7-2 and TRBJ2-1; 13 nucleotides align to TRBD2. CDR3 length: 17 amino acids. J gave up 2 bases and V 6 bases, and 7 bases lay outside the gene matches. Germline assignment: CDR1 SGHTA and CDR2 FQGNSA.

The V gene is TRBV3-1 (or the pseudogene TRBV3-2), the J gene TRBJ2-6, with 7 bases that match TRBD1. Germline loops: CDR1 LGHDT, CDR2 YNNKEL (reference sequence). The ends lost 1 base at V and 1 base at J; junction bases unmatched: 7. There are 18 residues in the CDR3. The CDR3 spells CASSQVPVQGSGANVLTF. The CDR3 nucleotides are TGTGCCAGCAGCCAAGTGCCAGTACAGGGGTCTGGGGCCAACGTCCTGACTTTC.

V gene TRBV18 combines with J gene TRBJ1-2; D is unclear. CDR3 size: 15 residues. Between the trimmed V and J ends, which lost 4 bases and 1 base, there was a span of 13 bases. Per the germline V gene, CDR1 is KGHSH and CDR2 is LQKENI. CDR3 region: CASSREPQVNYGYTF. DNA of the CDR3: TGTGCCAGCTCACGCGAACCTCAGGTTAACTATGGCTACACCTTC.

This chain joins TRBV6-5 and TRBJ2-2; the match to TRBD1 covers 8 bases. After removal of 10 bases from V and 7 bases from J, the junction contained 5 bases not matched to a gene. In germline, CDR1 is MNHEY, CDR2 SVGAGI. This CDR3 region has 12 residues. The CDR3 DNA reads as TGTGCCAATTCGGACAGGGTCGGGGAGCTGTTTTTT. This translates into CANSDRVGELFF.

J is TRBJ1-1 and V is TRBV29-1; D not certain. With 5 bases removed from V and 1 base from J, the gap between germline ends came to 8 bases. Germline V gene data show CDR1 as SQVTM and CDR2 as ANQGSEA. The CDR3 loop spans 12 amino acids. The CDR3 sequence: CSVRRSNTEAFF. The CDR3 coding sequence is TGCAGCGTTCGCAGGTCGAACACTGAAGCTTTCTTT.

The chain uses TRBV18 and TRBJ2-7; 9 nucleotides match TRBD2. The CDR3 length is 15 residues. Germline CDR1 is KGHSH and CDR2 is LQKENI. V dropped 6 bases and J dropped 7; count of bases not matched to a gene: 13. CDR3 sequence: CASSPGTSIEVEQYF. CDR3 DNA: TGTGCCAGCTCGCCCGGGACTAGCATCGAGGTAGAGCAGTACTTC.

The chain uses TRBV18 and TRBJ2-7; TRBD2 agrees at 9 bases. CDR1 and CDR2 from the germline V gene are KGHSH and LQKENI. The CDR3 has 14 residues. Trimming removed 5 bases from V and 0 bases from J; junction bases left unmatched: 2. DNA for the CDR3: TGTGCCAGCTCATCAGCGGGAGGCTCCTACGAGCAGTACTTC. Translated, it gives CASSSAGGSYEQYF.

The genes are TRBV18 and TRBJ2-5, with 9 nucleotides matching TRBD2. The CDR3 is 16 amino acids. V lost 4 bases, J lost 3 bases, and 9 bases stayed unmatched. In germline, CDR1 is KGHSH, CDR2 LQKENI. CDR3 sequence reads: CASSRYIAGEEETQYF. Here the CDR3 DNA reads TGTGCCAGCTCACGTTACATAGCGGGGGAGGAAGAGACCCAGTACTTC.

The gene calls are TRBV11-3 and TRBJ2-5, with D possibly matching TRBD2 (5 bases). V lost 0 bases and J lost 1, with 9 bases in between. The CDR3 spans 15 residues. Germline CDR1 SGHNT, CDR2 YENEEA. CDR3 sequence (DNA): TGTGCCAGCAGCTTAGATGGGAGCTCCCAAGAGACCCAGTACTTC. Encoded protein: CASSLDGSSQETQYF.

The sample holds a few counts of this clone. This chain uses TRBV1 with TRBJ2-5; the table assigns TRBD1, which was not confirmed against the DNA. TRBV1 is labeled a pseudogene. This CDR3 spans 12 amino acids. The CDR3 spells CTSMLAQGFEDF. For the CDR3, the DNA is TGCACCAGCATGCTCGCCCAGGGTTTCGAGGACTTC.

The chain has TRBV21-1 and TRBJ2-1; the D call TRBD2 from the table was never checked on the DNA. TRBV21-1 is a known pseudogene. The CDR3 extends over 18 amino acids. CDR3 bases: TGTGCCAGCAGCAAAGAGGGACTAGCGGGAGTAGGTAACAATGAGCAGTTCTTC. Protein: CASSKEGLAGVGNNEQFF.

A word on this clone: The same CDR3 also results from other DNA sequences found in this sample. As DNA, the CDR3 is TGTGCCAGCAGCAGGGACAGGGCAGGAAACACCATATATTTT. It yields the protein CASSRDRAGNTIYF. The rearrangement links TRBV2 to TRBJ1-3; 9 nucleotides align to TRBD1. With 6 bases clipped from V and 4 bases from J, the junction kept 4 bases outside the gene matches. This CDR3 is 14 amino acids long. Germline assignment: CDR1 SNHLY and CDR2 FYNNEI.

This chain joins TRBV6-5 and TRBJ2-7; the D gene is possibly TRBD2 (5 bases). Germline V gene lookup returns CDR1 MNHEY and CDR2 SVGAGI. This CDR3 has 14 amino acids. The V gene lost 6 bases and the J gene lost 3 bases, with 15 bases spanning the gap. CDR3 protein: CASRVSGGSYEQYF. The CDR3 DNA follows: TGTGCCAGCAGGGTGAGCGGCGGTAGCTACGAGCAGTACTTC.

The chain couples TRBV5-1 to TRBJ2-5; TRBD1 might be the D (6 bases). Germline V lookup: CDR1 SGHRS, CDR2 YFSETQ. The CDR3 runs to 15 residues. V lost 4 bases, J lost 1 base, and 14 bases lay in between. Here the CDR3 DNA reads TGCGCCAGCAGCCCTGGACCACAGGGCCAAGAGACCCAGTACTTC. It yields the protein CASSPGPQGQETQYF.

The rearrangement joins TRBV10-3 to TRBJ2-7; TRBD1 agrees at 8 bases. The germline gives CDR1 ENHRY, CDR2 SYGVKD. With 8 bases clipped from V and 3 bases from J, the junction kept 9 bases outside the gene matches. There are 14 residues in the CDR3. The CDR3 sequence is CAIARQGRNYEQYF. CDR3 bases: TGTGCCATCGCAAGACAGGGGAGAAACTACGAGCAGTACTTC.